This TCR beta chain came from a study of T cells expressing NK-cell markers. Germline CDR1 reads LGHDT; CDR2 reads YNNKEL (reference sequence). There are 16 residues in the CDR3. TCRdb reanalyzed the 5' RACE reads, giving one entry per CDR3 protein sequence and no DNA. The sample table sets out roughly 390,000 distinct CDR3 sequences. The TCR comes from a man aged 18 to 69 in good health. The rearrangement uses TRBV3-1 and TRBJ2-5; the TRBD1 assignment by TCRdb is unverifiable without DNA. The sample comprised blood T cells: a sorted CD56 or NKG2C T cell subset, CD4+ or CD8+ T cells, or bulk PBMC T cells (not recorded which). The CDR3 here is CASSQVEGGIRSSQYF.